This T cell receptor (beta chain) was identified in a study of T cells in Graves' hyperthyroidism and ophthalmopathy. This clonotype has at least ten counts. The antigen is not known. Study-wide findings and caveats: From stable hyperthyroidism, ophthalmopathy was set apart by a 13 V-J model. Peripheral blood also featured most of the thyroid clonotypes expanded above 0.001.

Using RNA transcripts as the source, TCR beta CDR3 regions were amplified. The TCR CDR3 was amplified in a first-round RT-PCR using the HTBI primer set. Via MiXCR, TCRdb re-called the multiplex PCR reads, giving one row per CDR3 protein. In the table there are around 420,000 distinct CDR3 sequences, approximately 14% of which are singletons. From more than 9 ml of fresh peripheral blood, PBMCs were isolated. With 1 base removed from V and 4 bases from J, the gap between germline ends came to 4 bases. This CDR3 comprises 12 residues. Germline V gene data show CDR1 as LGHDT and CDR2 as YNNKEL (reference sequence).

Material for sequencing was blood. This clonotype was obtained from a woman in her late teens or twenties with Graves' hyperthyroidism. V is TRBV3-1 and J is TRBJ1-2; D is undetermined. CDR3 sequence reads: CASSQGIYGYTF. CDR3 sequence (DNA): TGTGCCAGCAGCCAAGGGATCTATGGCTACACCTTC.